Listed here is a single T cell receptor beta chain. Measured with immunoSEQ multiplex PCR; TCRdb has only the in-frame clones, and not every one. This table holds 35,000 to 55,000 clones, nearly 90% found once. Germline V CDR1 and CDR2: MNHEY, SVGAGI. V gave up 2 bases and J gave up 6 bases, with 11 bases separating them. The CDR3 totals 14 residues. The sample comes from a study of OX40 agonist ivuxolimab in advanced cancers. The sequenced sample was CD4+ or CD8+ T cells sorted from blood, obtained in a trial of the OX40 agonist ivuxolimab. This clonotype was obtained from an adult with an advanced solid tumor such as melanoma, head and neck, liver or kidney cancer. The V call is TRBV6-5, the J call TRBJ1-5; TRBD1 is a possible D gene (5 bases). CDR3 nucleotides: TGTGCCAGCAGTTACGCCAGGGTGGGTCAGCCCCAGCATTTT. Translated: CASSYARVGQPQHF.